This TCR beta chain appears in the sequencing data of a study of blood T cell repertoires in COVID-19. This table comes from immunoSEQ multiplex PCR, and its TCRdb copy is limited to in-frame clones, with some not included. This sample carries roughly 250,000 clones, about 87% of them seen once, and the ten largest clones take 2% to 3%. With 5 bases removed from V and 0 bases from J, the gap between germline ends came to 5 bases. The CDR3 loop spans 12 amino acids. CDR1 is SGHTA, CDR2 FQGNSA, per germline. This TCR was sampled from a woman in her fifties or sixties with acute or convalescent COVID-19. The sequenced sample was peripheral blood. This chain connects TRBV7-2 to TRBJ2-7, with D hard to call. CDR3 DNA sequence: TGTGCCAGCAGCCTCGGCTCCTACGAGCAGTACTTC. Its protein product is CASSLGSYEQYF.